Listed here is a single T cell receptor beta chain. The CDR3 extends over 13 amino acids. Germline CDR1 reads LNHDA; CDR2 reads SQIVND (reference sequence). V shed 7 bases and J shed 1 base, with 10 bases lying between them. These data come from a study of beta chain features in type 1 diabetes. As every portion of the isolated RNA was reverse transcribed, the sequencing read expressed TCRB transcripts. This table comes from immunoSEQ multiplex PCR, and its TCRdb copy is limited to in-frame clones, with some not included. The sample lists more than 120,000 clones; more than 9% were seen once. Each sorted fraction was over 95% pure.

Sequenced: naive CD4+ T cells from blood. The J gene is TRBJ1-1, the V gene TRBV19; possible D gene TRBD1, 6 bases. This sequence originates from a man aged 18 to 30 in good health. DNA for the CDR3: TGTGCCAGTACCCCGGACAGGAACACTGAAGCTTTCTTT. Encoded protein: CASTPDRNTEAFF.